This is a list of T cell receptor beta chains from one sample in a study of cytomegalovirus exposure and HLA in healthy donors. Some clones are missing from TCRdb's copy, which holds only in-frame ones; the method was immunoSEQ multiplex PCR. The table shows roughly 150,000 clones, with approximately 80% occurring only once. Sequencing input: PBMCs. Receptors originate from a woman under 30 in good health and CMV-seronegative. The CDR3 runs from the conserved cysteine through the conserved F or W. A D gene is named only where the DNA matches it firmly. Where a row states a size, it is once, few, many or the class of an expanded clone; other rows omit it.

V	size	D	J	CDR3	DNA
TRBV11-2	few	TRBD2	TRBJ2-7	CASSPSLTSGAYEQYF	TGTGCCAGCAGCCCATCCTTGACTAGCGGGGCCTACGAGCAGTACTTC
TRBV25-1	NA	NA	TRBJ2-7	CASSDPRQIGGYEQYF	TGTGCCAGCAGTGATCCACGGCAGATTGGAGGGTACGAGCAGTACTTC
TRBV6-5	NA	TRBD1	TRBJ2-5	CASSFMTGKETQYF	TGTGCCAGCAGTTTTATGACAGGGAAGGAGACCCAGTACTTC
TRBV9	NA	NA	TRBJ1-1	CASSVEPGRGTEAFF	TGTGCCAGCAGCGTAGAGCCAGGTAGGGGCACTGAAGCTTTCTTT
TRBV5-1	NA	NA	TRBJ2-7	CASSWGDWEVVDEQYF	TGCGCCAGCAGCTGGGGGGACTGGGAGGTCGTCGACGAGCAGTACTTC
TRBV6-1	NA	NA	TRBJ1-1	CASSTALNTEAFF	TGTGCCAGCAGCACTGCATTGAACACTGAAGCTTTCTTT
TRBV7-9	NA	TRBD1	TRBJ2-3	CASSFSDRVPDTQYF	TGTGCCAGCAGCTTCAGCGACAGGGTTCCAGATACGCAGTATTTT
TRBV18	NA	NA	TRBJ2-6	CASSPLVRRGINPSGANVLTF	TGTGCCAGCTCACCCCTCGTTAGAAGGGGGATTAACCCTTCTGGGGCCAACGTCCTGACTTTC
TRBV29-1	NA	TRBD2	TRBJ2-1	CSALKLAGTRYEQFF	TGCAGCGCCCTCAAACTAGCGGGAACAAGATATGAGCAGTTCTTC
TRBV7-9	NA	NA	TRBJ1-1	CASSFQGNTEAFF	TGTGCCAGCAGCTTTCAGGGGAACACTGAAGCTTTCTTT
TRBV5-4	NA	NA	TRBJ2-5	CASSPRTGLETQYF	TGTGCCAGCAGCCCTCGGACTGGTTTAGAGACCCAGTACTTC
TRBV5-1	NA	NA	TRBJ2-7	CASSLGRGGSYEQYF	TGCGCCAGCAGCTTAGGTAGAGGGGGCTCCTACGAGCAGTACTTC
TRBV6-6	few	NA	TRBJ1-2	CASSSTGIANYGYTF	TGTGCCAGCAGTTCAACAGGGATAGCTAACTATGGCTACACCTTC
TRBV27	NA	NA	TRBJ1-5	CASSSSLTGSNQPQHF	TGTGCCAGCAGTTCCTCTCTGACAGGTTCAAATCAGCCCCAGCATTTT
TRBV7-7	NA	TRBD2	TRBJ2-6	CASSQGLAGSSGANVLTF	TGTGCTAGCAGCCAGGGACTAGCGGGATCCTCTGGGGCCAACGTCCTGACTTTC
TRBV11-2	NA	NA	TRBJ1-2	CASSWTGSYGYTF	TGTGCCAGCAGCTGGACCGGGAGCTATGGCTACACCTTC
TRBV23-1	NA	NA	TRBJ2-5	CARAGQTAGETQYF	TGCGCCAGGGCGGGACAGACGGCGGGAGAGACCCAGTACTTC
TRBV19	NA	NA	TRBJ1-4	CASSIMFLSATNEKLFF	TGTGCCAGTAGTATAATGTTTCTTTCTGCAACTAATGAAAAACTGTTTTTT
TRBV5-1	NA	TRBD2	TRBJ2-3	CASSLELAGVDTQYF	TGCGCCAGCAGCTTGGAACTAGCGGGAGTAGATACGCAGTATTTT
TRBV4-1	NA	NA	TRBJ2-7	CASSPRTGYEQYF	TGCGCCAGCAGCCCTAGGACGGGATACGAGCAGTACTTC
TRBV15	NA	TRBD1	TRBJ2-1	CATSGWDSSYNEQFF	TGTGCCACCAGCGGATGGGACAGCTCCTACAATGAGCAGTTCTTC
TRBV28	NA	NA	TRBJ1-3	CASSLGGSGSGNTIYF	TGTGCCAGCAGTTTAGGGGGGTCGGGGTCTGGAAACACCATATATTTT
TRBV11-2	NA	NA	TRBJ2-7	CASSLAVLGGQASYEQYF	TGTGCCAGCAGCTTAGCAGTTTTGGGCGGGCAAGCCTCCTACGAGCAGTACTTC
TRBV6-1	few	TRBD1	TRBJ1-2	CASSESYRPGTGRYGYTF	TGTGCCAGCAGTGAATCCTACCGTCCCGGGACAGGGCGCTATGGCTACACCTTC
TRBV6-1	NA	NA	TRBJ1-5	CASTHNRAQPQHF	TGTGCCAGCACCCACAACAGGGCTCAGCCCCAGCATTTT
TRBV7-2	few	NA	TRBJ2-1	CASSWQGYNEQFF	TGTGCCAGCAGCTGGCAGGGATACAATGAGCAGTTCTTC